The rows below give T cell receptor beta chains drawn from one sample of a study of long-term antiretroviral therapy in people with HIV. The protocol was immunoSEQ multiplex PCR, while the TCRdb copy is restricted to in-frame clones and leaves out a portion. This table holds approximately 23,000 clones, 81% found once. This sample comprised unsorted PBMCs, obtained 1.5 years after starting antiretroviral therapy. Receptors were obtained from a man aged 30-40 years with HIV. The CDR3 runs from the conserved cysteine through the conserved F or W. D genes are given only for firm matches. A row's size may be missing; if present it is once, few, many or a size class.

cdr3_aa cdr3_nt j_call v_call clone_size d_call cdr3_length
CASSRASRLAGGPYGEQYF TGTGCCAGCAGCCGTGCATCCCGGTTAGCGGGAGGGCCCTATGGGGAGCAGTACTTC TRBJ2-7 TRBV7-2 - TRBD2 19
CASSLGQWYEQYF TGTGCCAGCAGTTTGGGGCAGTGGTACGAGCAGTACTTC TRBJ2-7 TRBV27 - - 13
CASSFPGTANEKLFF TGTGCCAGCAGTTTTCCCGGGACAGCGAATGAAAAACTGTTTTTT TRBJ1-4 TRBV28 - TRBD1 15
CASSQGPSYEQYF TGTGCCAGCAGCCAAGGGCCCAGCTACGAGCAGTACTTC TRBJ2-7 TRBV7-3 few - 13
CSALGGGGYTF TGCAGTGCTTTAGGGGGGGGAGGCTACACCTTC TRBJ1-2 TRBV20-1 - - 11
CASSERAGVDNEKLFF TGTGCCAGCAGTGAAAGAGCAGGGGTGGATAATGAAAAACTGTTTTTT TRBJ1-4 TRBV2 - - 16
CAISDPGRTNGYTF TGTGCCATCAGTGACCCCGGAAGGACTAATGGCTACACCTTC TRBJ1-2 TRBV10-3 - - 14
CAISEGQGGTGELFF TGTGCCATCAGTGAAGGACAGGGGGGGACCGGGGAGCTGTTTTTT TRBJ2-2 TRBV10-3 - TRBD1 15
CASSPASNQPQHF TGTGCCAGCAGCCCCGCCAGCAATCAGCCCCAGCATTTT TRBJ1-5 TRBV7-9 few - 13
CASSWGGGTQETQYF TGTGCCAGCAGCTGGGGCGGGGGTACCCAAGAGACCCAGTACTTC TRBJ2-5 TRBV7-3 - TRBD2 15
CASSGTQGRAYNEQFF TGTGCCAGCAGTGGGACACAGGGACGCGCCTACAATGAGCAGTTCTTC TRBJ2-1 TRBV6-1 - - 16
CASSQDWGAGTEAFF TGCGCCAGCAGCCAAGATTGGGGGGCTGGGACTGAAGCTTTCTTT TRBJ1-1 TRBV4-3 - - 15
CASRKGAGGPQDTQYF TGTGCCAGCAGAAAGGGGGCGGGGGGGCCGCAAGATACGCAGTATTTT TRBJ2-3 TRBV7-6 - TRBD2 16
CASSLRGAGERGEQYF TGTGCCAGCAGCCTGAGGGGAGCGGGGGAACGGGGCGAGCAGTACTTC TRBJ2-7 TRBV11-2 - TRBD2 16
CASSFGPEQFF TGTGCCAGCAGCTTCGGACCCGAGCAGTTCTTC TRBJ2-1 TRBV7-2 - - 11
CASFETANTEAFF TGTGCCAGCTTCGAGACGGCGAACACTGAAGCTTTCTTT TRBJ1-1 TRBV18 - - 13
CASSEAPLRTGELFF TGTGCCAGCAGTGAGGCACCCCTCCGCACCGGGGAGCTGTTTTTT TRBJ2-2 TRBV2 few - 15
CASSRGQGLQETQYF TGCGCCAGCAGCAGAGGACAGGGCTTACAAGAGACCCAGTACTTC TRBJ2-5 TRBV5-1 - TRBD1 15
CASSPGQGQGETQYF TGTGCCAGCAGCCCGGGACAGGGTCAAGGAGAGACCCAGTACTTC TRBJ2-5 TRBV5-4 - TRBD1 15
CASSSRDLNSPLHF TGTGCCAGCAGCTCCCGGGACTTGAATTCACCCCTCCACTTT TRBJ1-6 TRBV5-4 - - 14
CASTRGGAMDTQYF TGCGCCTCCACGCGAGGGGGCGCGATGGATACGCAGTATTTT TRBJ2-3 TRBV4-1 few TRBD1 14
CSAMGTGASQETQYF TGCAGCGCCATGGGGACAGGGGCCTCCCAAGAGACCCAGTACTTC TRBJ2-5 TRBV29-1 - TRBD1 15
CASSSPLRETQYF TGTGCCAGCAGCTCCCCCCTTAGGGAGACCCAGTACTTC TRBJ2-5 TRBV13 - - 13
CASSFVGQVVGGYTF TGTGCCAGCAGTTTCGTAGGACAGGTTGTCGGGGGCTACACCTTC TRBJ1-2 TRBV7-9 once TRBD1 15
CAISDQNRQLTTYEQYF TGTGCCATCAGTGACCAGAATCGACAGCTTACTACCTACGAGCAGTACTTC TRBJ2-7 TRBV10-3 once - 17
CASSVNPGTLGGYTF TGTGCCAGCAGCGTAAACCCCGGGACCCTTGGGGGCTACACCTTC TRBJ1-2 TRBV9 - - 15
CASSASRMAKLFF TGTGCCAGCAGTGCATCCCGGATGGCAAAACTGTTTTTT TRBJ1-4 TRBV6-5 - - 13
CASYGTFQETQYF TGTGCCAGCTACGGGACCTTCCAAGAGACCCAGTACTTC TRBJ2-5 TRBV18 - - 13
CASSFGPGGTNEKLFF TGTGCCAGCAGCTTTGGTCCAGGGGGAACTAATGAAAAACTGTTTTTT TRBJ1-4 TRBV7-8 - TRBD1 16
CASSPNLDGYSNQPQHF TGTGCCAGCAGCCCCAACCTGGACGGATATAGCAATCAGCCCCAGCATTTT TRBJ1-5 TRBV7-4 - - 17
CARKGSSGELFF TGTGCCAGGAAGGGATCGTCCGGGGAGCTGTTTTTT TRBJ2-2 TRBV19 - - 12
CASSLTGSYEQYF TGTGCCAGCAGCTTAACAGGGTCCTACGAGCAGTACTTC TRBJ2-7 TRBV5-4 - - 13
CASSSSGYTEAFF TGTGCCAGTAGCTCATCAGGATACACTGAAGCTTTCTTT TRBJ1-1 TRBV19 few - 13
CASSSLDGITTDTQYF TGTGCCAGCAGCTCACTGGACGGCATAACCACAGATACGCAGTATTTT TRBJ2-3 TRBV7-9 - - 16
CASSFAGRAYNEQFF TGTGCCAGCAGCTTTGCGGGGAGGGCTTACAATGAGCAGTTCTTC TRBJ2-1 TRBV7-8 once TRBD2 15
CASSQTGRTGELFF TGCGCCAGCAGTCAAACAGGGAGAACCGGGGAGCTGTTTTTT TRBJ2-2 TRBV23-1 - - 14
CASSSRPWLAGHNEQFF TGTGCCAGCAGTAGTCGCCCTTGGCTAGCGGGGCACAATGAGCAGTTCTTC TRBJ2-1 TRBV27 - TRBD2 17
CAIGTSGSPPYEQYF TGTGCCATAGGGACTAGCGGGAGCCCTCCCTACGAGCAGTACTTC TRBJ2-7 TRBV10-3 - TRBD2 15
CASTLTGGEDNTIYF TGTGCCAGTACCCTGACAGGGGGCGAAGACAACACCATATATTTT TRBJ1-3 TRBV19 - TRBD1 15
CASSLDPETQYF TGTGCCAGCAGCTTAGATCCGGAGACCCAGTACTTC TRBJ2-5 TRBV13 - - 12
CAWGQMDTEAFF TGTGCCTGGGGACAGATGGACACTGAAGCTTTCTTT TRBJ1-1 TRBV30 once - 12
CASSQVKGTVGGYTF TGCGCCAGCAGCCAAGTAAAGGGGACGGTCGGCGGCTACACCTTC TRBJ1-2 TRBV4-1 few - 15
CSARWTYSQYF TGCAGTGCTAGATGGACGTACTCGCAGTATTTT TRBJ2-3 TRBV20-1 once - 11
CASSSRSNTGELFF TGTGCCAGTAGTTCGCGATCTAACACCGGGGAGCTGTTTTTT TRBJ2-2 TRBV19 few - 14
CASSLVSTGEQYF TGTGCCAGCAGCTTAGTATCCACAGGCGAGCAGTACTTC TRBJ2-7 TRBV7-2 - - 13
CASSLWGGGTSYNEQFF TGTGCCAGCAGCTTGTGGGGCGGGGGGACCTCCTACAATGAGCAGTTCTTC TRBJ2-1 TRBV5-5 - TRBD2 17
CASSISAPRGWGEKLFF TGTGCCAGTAGTATTTCCGCCCCGAGGGGATGGGGTGAAAAACTGTTTTTT TRBJ1-4 TRBV19 once - 17
CASSFILTGGMNTEAFF TGTGCCAGCAGTTTTATCTTGACAGGGGGAATGAACACTGAAGCTTTCTTT TRBJ1-1 TRBV28 - TRBD1 17
CASSQTGNHQPQHF TGTGCCAGCAGTCAGACAGGGAACCATCAGCCCCAGCATTTT TRBJ1-5 TRBV2 medium-sized TRBD1 14
CASRRQGAGNTIYF TGTGCCAGCAGGAGGCAGGGAGCAGGAAACACCATATATTTT TRBJ1-3 TRBV28 - - 14